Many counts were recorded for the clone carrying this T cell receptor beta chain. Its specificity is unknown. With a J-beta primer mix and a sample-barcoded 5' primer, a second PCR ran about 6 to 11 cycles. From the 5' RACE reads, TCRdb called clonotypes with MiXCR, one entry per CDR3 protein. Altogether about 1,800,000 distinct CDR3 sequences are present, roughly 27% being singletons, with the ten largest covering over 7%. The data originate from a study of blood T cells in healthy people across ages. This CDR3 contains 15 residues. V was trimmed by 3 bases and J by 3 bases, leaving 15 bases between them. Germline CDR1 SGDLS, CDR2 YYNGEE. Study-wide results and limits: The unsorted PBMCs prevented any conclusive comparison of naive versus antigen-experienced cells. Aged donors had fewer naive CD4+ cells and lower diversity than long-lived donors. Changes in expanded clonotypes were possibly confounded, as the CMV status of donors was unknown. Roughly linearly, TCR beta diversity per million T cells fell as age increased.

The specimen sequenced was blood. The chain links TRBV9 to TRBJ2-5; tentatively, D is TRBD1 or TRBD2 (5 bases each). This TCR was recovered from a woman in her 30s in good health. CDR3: CASSDEGTVKETQYF. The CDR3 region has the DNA TGTGCCAGCAGCGATGAGGGGACGGTTAAAGAGACCCAGTACTTC.